This T cell receptor (beta chain) was obtained from a study of OX40 agonist ivuxolimab in advanced cancers. Study summary: Dose-escalation cases comprised hepatocellular carcinoma, melanoma, renal cell or head and neck cancer.

Findings and limits, study-wide: Expansion of clones was among the lowest in partial responders at 0.1-3.0 mg/kg. Doses of 0.1 to 3.0 mg/kg were accompanied by clonal expansion of CD4+ and CD8+ blood T cells by week 6. Expanded clones were, on average, more numerous among CD8+ T cells than CD4+.

As for this clone: No antigen is known for it.

Here immunoSEQ multiplex PCR was the method, and the copy in TCRdb shows in-frame clones only, minus some. Altogether about 41,000 clones are present, roughly 88% being singletons, with the ten largest covering 2.6%. The TCR sequence derives from an adult with an advanced solid tumor such as melanoma, head and neck, liver or kidney cancer. The sample was CD4+ or CD8+ T cells sorted from blood, taken in a trial of the OX40 agonist ivuxolimab.

The CDR3 here is CATSRDLSPAPGLKAKNIQYF. CDR3 in DNA: TGTGCCACCAGCAGAGACCTGTCGCCCGCTCCGGGACTGAAAGCCAAAAACATTCAGTACTTC. The V call is TRBV15, the J call TRBJ2-4, with TRBD2 as a possible D gene (6 bases). The CDR3 loop spans 21 amino acids. CDR1 is LNHNV and CDR2 is YYDKDF in the germline V gene (reference sequence). The V end was cut by 0 bases, the J end by 0 bases, with 24 bases between. Variable domain in full (rest from reference TRBV15 and TRBJ2-4): DAMVIQNPRYQVTQFGKPVTLSCSQTLNHNVMYWYQQKSSQAPKLLFHYYDKDFNNEADTPDNFQSRRPNTSFCFLDIRSPGLGDTAMYLCATSRDLSPAPGLKAKNIQYFGAGTRLSVL.